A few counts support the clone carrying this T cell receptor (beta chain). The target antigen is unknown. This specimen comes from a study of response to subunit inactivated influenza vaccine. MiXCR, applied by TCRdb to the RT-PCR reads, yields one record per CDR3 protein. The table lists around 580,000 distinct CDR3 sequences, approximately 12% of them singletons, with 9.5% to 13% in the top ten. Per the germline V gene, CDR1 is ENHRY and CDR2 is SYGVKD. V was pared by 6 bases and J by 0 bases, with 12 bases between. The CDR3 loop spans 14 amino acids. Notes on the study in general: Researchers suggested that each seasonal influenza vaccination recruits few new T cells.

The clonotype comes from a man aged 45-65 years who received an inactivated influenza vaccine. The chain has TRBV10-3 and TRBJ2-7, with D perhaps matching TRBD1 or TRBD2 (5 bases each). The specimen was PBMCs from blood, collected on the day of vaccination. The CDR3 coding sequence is TGTGCCATCAGAGACGGGACCAGCTCCTACGAGCAGTACTTC. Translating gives CAIRDGTSSYEQYF.